Presented here are 26 T cell receptor beta chains from one specimen sequenced in a study of cytomegalovirus exposure and HLA in healthy donors. PCR primers comprised 60 Vbeta and 13 Jbeta primers. Measured with immunoSEQ multiplex PCR; TCRdb has only the in-frame clones, and not every one. This sample has some 90,000 clones, with approximately 70% found just once. Material: PBMCs. These receptors all come from a middle-aged man in good health and CMV-seronegative.

This clone has only a few counts. V and J are TRBV6-1 and TRBJ2-4; a weak D match, TRBD1 (5 bases). This CDR3 contains 14 residues. V was trimmed by 3 bases and J by 6 bases, leaving 12 bases between them. The germline V gene encodes CDR1 MNHNS and CDR2 SASEGT. CDR3 nucleotides: TGTGCCAGCAGTGACCAGGGTGTTGGAAACATTCAGTACTTC. This gives the protein CASSDQGVGNIQYF.

The V call is TRBV5-1, the J call TRBJ2-2, with 9 bases aligning to TRBD2. This CDR3 has 15 residues. J was trimmed by 2 bases and V by 2 bases; bases with no gene match: 1. CDR1 is SGHRS and CDR2 is YFSETQ in the germline V gene. CDR3 sequence: CASSFSGGNTGELFF. In DNA form, the CDR3 reads TGCGCCAGCAGCTTTAGCGGGGGTAACACCGGGGAGCTGTTTTTT. The variable domain in full, with the rest retrieved from reference TRBV5-1 and TRBJ2-2, is KAGVTQTPRYLIKTRGQQVTLSCSPISGHRSVSWYQQTPGQGLQFLFEYFSETQRNKGNFPGRFSGRQFSNSRSEMNVSTLELGDSALYLCASSFSGGNTGELFFGEGSRLTVL.

The J gene is TRBJ1-5, the V gene TRBV7-8, with D uncertain. Germline CDR1 reads SGHVS; CDR2 reads FQNEAQ. V was clipped by 2 bases and J by 0 bases, with 8 bases between them. The CDR3 runs to 15 residues. CDR3 bases: TGTGCCAGCAGCTTAACGGGGAATAGCAATCAGCCCCAGCATTTT. This codes for CASSLTGNSNQPQHF.

The chain uses TRBV6-5 and TRBJ2-7; 9 nucleotides match TRBD2. The junction had 5 bases not matched to a gene; V was cut back by 2 bases and J by 6 bases. The CDR3 consists of 14 residues. CDR1 is MNHEY, CDR2 SVGAGI, per germline. CDR3 nucleotides: TGTGCCAGCAGTTACATTTCTAGCGGGGCCGAGCAGTACTTC. The encoded protein is CASSYISSGAEQYF.

This clone was seen just once. This chain connects TRBV7-8 to TRBJ1-3; 10 nucleotides line up with TRBD1. The CDR3 contains 17 residues. The V gene's germline CDR1 is SGHVS and CDR2 FQNEAQ. The V segment lost 2 bases and the J segment 0 bases; nucleotides outside the gene matches: 4. CDR3 loop: CASSLRTGGISGNTIYF. The CDR3 coding sequence is TGTGCCAGCAGCTTACGGACAGGGGGAATCTCTGGAAACACCATATATTTT.

The rearrangement joins TRBV12-2 to TRBJ2-7; the table's TRBD1 call for D was not verified on the DNA. TRBV12-2 is reported as a pseudogene. This CDR3 region has 13 residues. Here the CDR3 reads CASHRDRAGEQYF. The CDR3 DNA is TGTGCAAGTCATAGGGACAGGGCAGGCGAGCAGTACTTC.

The chain couples TRBV28 to TRBJ2-3; the D gene is possibly TRBD2 (5 bases). V was pared by 3 bases and J by 4 bases, with 11 bases between. Looked up from germline, CDR1 is MDHEN and CDR2 is SYDVKM. The CDR3 spans 14 residues. CDR3 bases: TGTGCCAGCAGTTTGGTCGGGGTGCCAGATACGCAGTATTTT. It specifies CASSLVGVPDTQYF.

The chain is built from TRBV27 and TRBJ2-3; D is possibly TRBD1 (6 bases). The V end was cut by 4 bases, the J end by 4 bases, with 15 bases between. Germline V CDR1 and CDR2: MNHEY, SMNVEV (reference sequence). The CDR3 length is 15 residues. The CDR3 is CASSWGTGTADTQYF. DNA of the CDR3: TGTGCCAGCAGTTGGGGAACAGGGACCGCAGATACGCAGTATTTT.

The V and J genes are TRBV11-2 and TRBJ1-1, with TRBD1 matching 12 bases. V lost 5 bases and J lost 1; bases outside the gene matches: 8. CDR3 length equals 17 residues. Germline CDR1 is SGHAT and CDR2 is FQNNGV. The CDR3 coding sequence is TGTGCCAGCAGCATCTGGGACAGGGGGCTTCCGAACACTGAAGCTTTCTTT. Protein: CASSIWDRGLPNTEAFF.

This chain connects TRBV5-4 to TRBJ2-3; D is uncertain. This CDR3 comprises 14 residues. The ends were cut back, 0 bases at V and 3 bases at J, with 8 bases in the middle. The germline gives CDR1 SGHNT, CDR2 YYREEE (reference sequence). The CDR3 nucleotides read TGTGCCAGCAGCTTGGGGGCAGGAACAGATACGCAGTATTTT. It yields the protein CASSLGAGTDTQYF.

V gene TRBV5-1 combines with J gene TRBJ1-2; the D is unclear. This CDR3 is 14 amino acids long. The V end was cut by 1 base, the J end by 7 bases, with 14 bases between. Germline CDR1 reads SGHRS; CDR2 reads YFSETQ. The chain's CDR3 is CASSLFRAEGGYTF. The CDR3, as DNA: TGCGCCAGCAGCTTGTTCCGCGCAGAGGGTGGCTACACCTTC. The whole variable domain, filled in from reference TRBV5-1 and TRBJ1-2, reads KAGVTQTPRYLIKTRGQQVTLSCSPISGHRSVSWYQQTPGQGLQFLFEYFSETQRNKGNFPGRFSGRQFSNSRSEMNVSTLELGDSALYLCASSLFRAEGGYTFGSGTRLTVV.

Only one count was recorded for this clone. The gene calls are TRBV28 and TRBJ2-2; 7 bases map to TRBD1. V dropped 5 bases and J dropped 2; count of bases not matched to a gene: 5. Germline CDR1 is MDHEN and CDR2 is SYDVKM. The CDR3 covers 15 residues. In DNA, the CDR3 is TGTGCCAGCAGTCCAGACAGGGCTAACACCGGGGAGCTGTTTTTT. Translated: CASSPDRANTGELFF.

The J gene is TRBJ2-1, the V gene TRBV4-3; 7 bases align to TRBD2. The CDR3 spans 16 residues. Germline lookup yields CDR1 LGHNA and CDR2 YSLEER. The V gene end was trimmed by 1 base and the J gene end by 4 bases; junction bases not matched to a gene: 7. CDR3 sequence: CASSQVGGDRYNEQFF. CDR3 nucleotide sequence: TGCGCCAGCAGCCAAGTTGGGGGGGACCGTTACAATGAGCAGTTCTTC.

The CDR3 loop reads CASSPKSTDTQYF. The CDR3 region has the DNA TGTGCCAGCAGCCCCAAAAGCACAGATACGCAGTATTTT. V gene TRBV5-6 combines with J gene TRBJ2-3; D uncertain. Trimming removed 4 bases at V and 0 bases at J, with 6 bases between. Germline CDR1 is SGHDT and CDR2 is YYEEEE. CDR3 length: 13 residues.

The chain is built from TRBV30 and TRBJ1-2, with D perhaps TRBD1 (5 bases). CDR3 size: 14 residues. The V gene lost 4 bases and the J gene lost 5 bases, with 17 bases spanning the gap. CDR1 GTSNPN and CDR2 SVGIG come from the germline V gene (reference sequence). CDR3 loop: CAWNQLSPGYGYTF. CDR3 nucleotides: TGTGCCTGGAACCAATTAAGCCCAGGGTATGGCTACACCTTC.

The rearrangement uses TRBV7-3 and TRBJ2-3; D gene uncertain. The CDR3 has 14 residues. Germline CDR1 is SGHTA and CDR2 is FQGTGA. Trimming removed 1 base at V and 0 bases at J, with 5 bases between. For the CDR3, the DNA is TGTGCCAGCAGCTTAATGGCTAGCACAGATACGCAGTATTTT. Translated, it gives CASSLMASTDTQYF.

The chain joins TRBV29-1 to TRBJ2-2, with 8 bases aligning to TRBD2. The germline CDR1 and CDR2 sequences are SQVTM and ANQGSEA. The CDR3 runs to 14 residues. Trimming removed 6 bases from V and 3 bases from J; junction bases left unmatched: 6. CDR3 loop: CSVERELDTGELFF. CDR3 sequence (DNA): TGCAGCGTGGAGCGGGAGCTGGACACCGGGGAGCTGTTTTTT.

The genes are TRBV5-5 and TRBJ2-7, with D perhaps matching TRBD2 (6 bases). This CDR3 has 13 amino acids. Germline V gives CDR1 SGHKS, CDR2 YYEKEE (reference sequence). Deletions cut 4 bases from V and 2 bases from J, with 10 bases between. This CDR3 is CASSPGLTYEQYV. Here the CDR3 DNA reads TGTGCCAGCAGCCCGGGACTGACCTACGAGCAGTACGTC.

The rearrangement links TRBV25-1 to TRBJ1-4, with D possibly being TRBD1 (6 bases). V was pared by 6 bases and J by 7 bases, with 15 bases between. The CDR3 runs 14 residues. The V gene's germline CDR1 is MGHDK and CDR2 SYGVNS. CDR3 bases: TGTGCCAGCAGCCCCGCGGGGGCAGCTGAAAAACTGTTTTTT. Translating gives CASSPAGAAEKLFF.

This clone was seen only a few times. The rearrangement joins TRBV5-1 to TRBJ2-7, with 9 bases fitting TRBD2. The CDR3 extends over 17 amino acids. In germline, CDR1 is SGHRS, CDR2 YFSETQ. The junction had 11 bases not matched to a gene; V was cut back by 4 bases and J by 0 bases. CDR3 protein: CASSGRGGVTSSYEQYF. The CDR3 region has the DNA TGCGCCAGCAGCGGGCGGGGGGGTGTTACAAGCTCCTACGAGCAGTACTTC. Variable domain in full (rest from reference TRBV5-1 and TRBJ2-7): KAGVTQTPRYLIKTRGQQVTLSCSPISGHRSVSWYQQTPGQGLQFLFEYFSETQRNKGNFPGRFSGRQFSNSRSEMNVSTLELGDSALYLCASSGRGGVTSSYEQYFGPGTRLTVT.

The J gene is TRBJ1-5, the V gene TRBV27; D is possibly TRBD1 (5 bases). Germline V gene lookup returns CDR1 MNHEY and CDR2 SMNVEV (reference sequence). The V end was cut by 6 bases, the J end by 6 bases, with 12 bases between. The CDR3 loop spans 13 amino acids. The CDR3 protein is CASSSQVFQPQHF. Written as DNA, the CDR3 is TGTGCCAGCAGCTCACAGGTGTTTCAGCCCCAGCATTTT.

The sample holds one count of this clone. The chain combines TRBV16 with TRBJ1-1, with D tentatively TRBD1 (6 bases). CDR1 KGHSY and CDR2 FQNENV come from the germline V gene. The CDR3 spans 14 residues. V was cut by 6 bases and J by 2 bases, with 13 bases left in between. The CDR3 protein is CASSGQNLNTEAFF. The CDR3 nucleotides read TGTGCCAGCAGTGGACAGAATCTAAACACTGAAGCTTTCTTT.

The chain couples TRBV6-5 to TRBJ1-1; D perhaps matches TRBD1 (5 bases). From germline, CDR1 is MNHEY and CDR2 SVGAGI. Trimming pared 1 base from V and 0 bases from J, leaving 9 bases between. This CDR3 has 15 amino acids. The chain's CDR3 is CASSYWGGVNTEAFF. CDR3 bases: TGTGCCAGCAGTTACTGGGGAGGGGTGAACACTGAAGCTTTCTTT.

The chain recombines TRBV25-1 with TRBJ1-1; the D gene is possibly TRBD1 (6 bases). The CDR3 sequence is 15 residues long. Germline CDR1 is MGHDK and CDR2 is SYGVNS. V was trimmed by 0 bases and J by 4 bases, leaving 12 bases between them. CDR3 amino acids: CASSEYWGPATEAFF. For the CDR3, the DNA is TGTGCCAGCAGTGAATATTGGGGGCCGGCCACTGAAGCTTTCTTT.

The chain combines TRBV2 with TRBJ2-4; 10 bases fit TRBD1. The CDR3 consists of 15 residues. Trimming removed 6 bases from V and 4 bases from J; junction bases left unmatched: 6. From germline, CDR1 is SNHLY and CDR2 FYNNEI. CDR3 nucleotides: TGTGCCAGCAGCGGGGACAGGGGTGGGAAAAACATTCAGTACTTC. This translates into CASSGDRGGKNIQYF.

The chain has TRBV7-8 and TRBJ2-3; TRBD2 matches at 7 bases. Germline V lookup: CDR1 SGHVS, CDR2 FQNEAQ. The CDR3 is 15 amino acids. V trimming: 5 bases; J trimming: 0 bases; junction bases outside the gene matches: 5. The CDR3 reads CASSERSGSTDTQYF. Here the CDR3 DNA reads TGTGCCAGCAGCGAGCGTAGCGGGAGCACAGATACGCAGTATTTT.